Sequencing of this T cell receptor beta chain was carried out in a study of early T cells in non-severe SARS-CoV-2 infection. Unique molecular identifier tags were affixed to discrete cDNA molecules. TCRdb re-derived calls from the 5' RACE reads in MiXCR, one entry per CDR3 protein. There are about 77,000 distinct CDR3 sequences in the sample; roughly an eighth occur only once, and about 16% lies in the top ten. The V gene end was trimmed by 5 bases and the J gene end by 6 bases; junction bases not matched to a gene: 4. The germline V gene has CDR1 SNHLY and CDR2 FYNNEI. This CDR3 has 14 amino acids.

The receptor was derived from an adult who was a healthcare worker with PCR-confirmed SARS-CoV-2 infection or an uninfected control (not recorded which). The donor label of this sample is uncertain. Source: whole blood, taken at baseline. The V and J genes are TRBV2 and TRBJ2-2; 9 positions agree with TRBD2. CDR3 sequence reads: CASSYIAGAGELFF. The CDR3 coding sequence is TGTGCCAGCAGTTATATAGCGGGAGCCGGGGAGCTGTTTTTT.